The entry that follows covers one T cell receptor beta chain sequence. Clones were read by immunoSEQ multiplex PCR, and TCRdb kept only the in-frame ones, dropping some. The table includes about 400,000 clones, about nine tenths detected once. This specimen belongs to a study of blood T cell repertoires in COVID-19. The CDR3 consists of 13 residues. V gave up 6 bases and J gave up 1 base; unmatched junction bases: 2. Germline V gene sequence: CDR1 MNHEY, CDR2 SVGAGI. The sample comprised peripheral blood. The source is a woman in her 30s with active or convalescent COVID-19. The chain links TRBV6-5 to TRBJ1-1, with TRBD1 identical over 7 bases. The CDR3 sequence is CASRGQQNTEAFF. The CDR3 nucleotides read TGTGCCAGCAGGGGACAGCAGAACACTGAAGCTTTCTTT.